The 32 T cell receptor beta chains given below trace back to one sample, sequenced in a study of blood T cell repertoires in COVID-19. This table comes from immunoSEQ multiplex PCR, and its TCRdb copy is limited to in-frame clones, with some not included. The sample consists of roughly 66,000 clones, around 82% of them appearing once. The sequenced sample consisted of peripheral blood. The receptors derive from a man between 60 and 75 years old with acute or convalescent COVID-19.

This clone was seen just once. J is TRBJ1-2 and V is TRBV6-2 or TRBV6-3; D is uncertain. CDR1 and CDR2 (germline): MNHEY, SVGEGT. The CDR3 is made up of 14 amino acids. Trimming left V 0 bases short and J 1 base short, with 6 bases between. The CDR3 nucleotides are TGTGCCAGCAGTTACTCCGACAATAACTATGGCTACACCTTC. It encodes CASSYSDNNYGYTF.

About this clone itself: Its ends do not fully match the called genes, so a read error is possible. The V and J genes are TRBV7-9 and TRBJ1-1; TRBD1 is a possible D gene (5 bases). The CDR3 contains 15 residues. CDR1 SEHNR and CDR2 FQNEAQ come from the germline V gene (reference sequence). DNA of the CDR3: TGTGCCAGCAGCATAGCGGGGGGTGTGAACACTGAAGCTTTCTTT. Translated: CASSIAGGVNTEAFF.

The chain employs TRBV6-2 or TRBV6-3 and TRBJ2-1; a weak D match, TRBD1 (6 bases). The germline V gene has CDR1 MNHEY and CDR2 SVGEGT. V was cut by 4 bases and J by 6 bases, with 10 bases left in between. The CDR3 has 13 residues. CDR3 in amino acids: CASSLVGGNEQFF. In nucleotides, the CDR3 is TGTGCCAGCAGTTTGGTAGGGGGCAATGAGCAGTTCTTC.

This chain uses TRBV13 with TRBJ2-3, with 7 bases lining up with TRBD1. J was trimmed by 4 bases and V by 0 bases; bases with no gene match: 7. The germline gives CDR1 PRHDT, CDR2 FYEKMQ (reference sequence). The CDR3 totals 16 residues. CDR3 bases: TGTGCCAGCAGCTTAGGAACAGGGGAATTTGCAGATACGCAGTATTTT. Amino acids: CASSLGTGEFADTQYF.

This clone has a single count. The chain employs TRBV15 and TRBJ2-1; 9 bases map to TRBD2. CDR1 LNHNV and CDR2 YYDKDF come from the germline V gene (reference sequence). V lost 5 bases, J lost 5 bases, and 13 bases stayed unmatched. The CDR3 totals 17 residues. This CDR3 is CATSEGSGGPNNNEQFF. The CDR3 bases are TGTGCCACCAGCGAGGGAAGCGGGGGGCCAAACAACAATGAGCAGTTCTTC.

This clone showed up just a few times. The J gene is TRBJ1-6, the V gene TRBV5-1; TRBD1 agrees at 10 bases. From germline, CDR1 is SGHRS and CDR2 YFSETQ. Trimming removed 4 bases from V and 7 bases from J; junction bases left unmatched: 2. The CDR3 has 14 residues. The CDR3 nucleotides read TGCGCCAGCAGCAAGGGACAGGGGAATTCACCCCTCCACTTT. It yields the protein CASSKGQGNSPLHF. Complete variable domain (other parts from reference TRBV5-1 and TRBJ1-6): KAGVTQTPRYLIKTRGQQVTLSCSPISGHRSVSWYQQTPGQGLQFLFEYFSETQRNKGNFPGRFSGRQFSNSRSEMNVSTLELGDSALYLCASSKGQGNSPLHFGNGTRLTVT.

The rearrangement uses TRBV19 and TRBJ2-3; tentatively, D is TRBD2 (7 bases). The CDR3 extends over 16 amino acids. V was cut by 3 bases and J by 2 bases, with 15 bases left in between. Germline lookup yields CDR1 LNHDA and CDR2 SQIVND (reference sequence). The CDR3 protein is CASSIVGGGYTDTQYF. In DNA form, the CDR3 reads TGTGCCAGTAGTATCGTAGGGGGGGGCTACACAGATACGCAGTATTTT.

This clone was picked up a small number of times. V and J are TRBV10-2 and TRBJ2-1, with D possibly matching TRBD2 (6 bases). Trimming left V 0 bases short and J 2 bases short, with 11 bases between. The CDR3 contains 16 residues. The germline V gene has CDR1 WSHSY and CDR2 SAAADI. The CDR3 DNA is TGCGCCAGCAGTGAGTCGGGACTGCTTACCTACAATGAGCAGTTCTTC. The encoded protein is CASSESGLLTYNEQFF.

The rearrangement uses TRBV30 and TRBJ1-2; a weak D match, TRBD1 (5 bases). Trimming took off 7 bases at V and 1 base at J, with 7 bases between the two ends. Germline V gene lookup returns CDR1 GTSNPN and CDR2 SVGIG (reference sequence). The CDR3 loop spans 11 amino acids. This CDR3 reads CASDINYGYTF. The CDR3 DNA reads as TGTGCCTCGGACATTAACTATGGCTACACCTTC.

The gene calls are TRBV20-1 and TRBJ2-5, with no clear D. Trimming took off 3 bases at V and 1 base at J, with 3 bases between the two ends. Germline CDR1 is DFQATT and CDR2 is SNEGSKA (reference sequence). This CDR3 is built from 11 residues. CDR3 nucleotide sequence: TGCAGTGCTAGGGCCCAAGAGACCCAGTACTTC. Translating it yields CSARAQETQYF.

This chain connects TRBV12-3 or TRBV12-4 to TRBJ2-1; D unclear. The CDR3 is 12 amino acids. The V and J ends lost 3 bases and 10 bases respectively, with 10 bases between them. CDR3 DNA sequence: TGTGCCAGCAGTTTTTGGAGAGAGGAGCAGTTCTTC. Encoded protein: CASSFWREEQFF.

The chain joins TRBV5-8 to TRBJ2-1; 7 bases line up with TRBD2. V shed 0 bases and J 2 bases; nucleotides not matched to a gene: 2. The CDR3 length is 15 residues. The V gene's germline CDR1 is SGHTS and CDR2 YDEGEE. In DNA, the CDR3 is TGTGCCAGCAGCTTGGCCCGGGGGGCCTACAATGAGCAGTTCTTC. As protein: CASSLARGAYNEQFF.

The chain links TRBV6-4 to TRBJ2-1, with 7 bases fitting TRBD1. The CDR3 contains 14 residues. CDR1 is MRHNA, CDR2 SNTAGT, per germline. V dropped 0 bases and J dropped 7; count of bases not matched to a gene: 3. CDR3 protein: CASSDSMTGNEQFF. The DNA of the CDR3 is TGTGCCAGCAGTGACTCGATGACAGGGAATGAGCAGTTCTTC.

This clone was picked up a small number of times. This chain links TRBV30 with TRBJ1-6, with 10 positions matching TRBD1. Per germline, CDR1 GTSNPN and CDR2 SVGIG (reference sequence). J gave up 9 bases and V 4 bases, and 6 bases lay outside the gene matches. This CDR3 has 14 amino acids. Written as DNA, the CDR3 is TGTGCCTGGAAGGGACAGGGGTTCGGTTCACCCCTCCACTTT. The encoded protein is CAWKGQGFGSPLHF.

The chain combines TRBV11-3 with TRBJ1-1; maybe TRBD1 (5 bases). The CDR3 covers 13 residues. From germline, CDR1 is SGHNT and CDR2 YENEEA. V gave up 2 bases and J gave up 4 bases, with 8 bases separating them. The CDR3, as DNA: TGTGCCAGCAGCTTAACGACAGTCACTGAAGCTTTCTTT. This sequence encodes CASSLTTVTEAFF.

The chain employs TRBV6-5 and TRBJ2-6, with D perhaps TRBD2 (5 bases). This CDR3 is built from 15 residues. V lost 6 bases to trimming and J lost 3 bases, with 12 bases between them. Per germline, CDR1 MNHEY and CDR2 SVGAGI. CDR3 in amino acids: CASSLGASGANVLTF. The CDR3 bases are TGTGCCAGCAGCCTGGGAGCTAGTGGGGCCAACGTCCTGACTTTC.

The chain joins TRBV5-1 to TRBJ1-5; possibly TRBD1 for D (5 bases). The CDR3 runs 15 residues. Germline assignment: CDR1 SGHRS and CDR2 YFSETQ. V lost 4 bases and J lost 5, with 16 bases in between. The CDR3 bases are TGCGCCAGCAGCCCGGTGGGGCTAGGCGATCAGCCCCAGCATTTT. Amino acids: CASSPVGLGDQPQHF.

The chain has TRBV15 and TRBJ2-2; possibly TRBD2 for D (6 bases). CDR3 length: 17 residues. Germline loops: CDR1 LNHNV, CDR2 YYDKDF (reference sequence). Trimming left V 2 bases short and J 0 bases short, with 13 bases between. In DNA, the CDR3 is TGTGCCACCAGCAGAACGGGACTCCTCGCGAACACCGGGGAGCTGTTTTTT. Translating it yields CATSRTGLLANTGELFF.

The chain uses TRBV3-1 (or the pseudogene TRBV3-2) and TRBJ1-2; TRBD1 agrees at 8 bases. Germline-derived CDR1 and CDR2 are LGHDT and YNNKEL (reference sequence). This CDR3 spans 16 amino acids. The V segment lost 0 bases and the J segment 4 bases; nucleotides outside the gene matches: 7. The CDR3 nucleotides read TGTGCCAGCAGCCAAGAGACGTTGACAGGGGTCTATGGCTACACCTTC. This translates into CASSQETLTGVYGYTF.

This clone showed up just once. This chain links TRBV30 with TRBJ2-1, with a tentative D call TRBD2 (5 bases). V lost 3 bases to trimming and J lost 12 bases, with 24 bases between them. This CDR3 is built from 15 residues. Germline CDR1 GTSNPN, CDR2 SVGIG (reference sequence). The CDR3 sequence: CAWRADRHGSSRQFF. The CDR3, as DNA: TGTGCCTGGAGAGCGGACCGCCATGGTAGCAGCCGGCAGTTCTTC.

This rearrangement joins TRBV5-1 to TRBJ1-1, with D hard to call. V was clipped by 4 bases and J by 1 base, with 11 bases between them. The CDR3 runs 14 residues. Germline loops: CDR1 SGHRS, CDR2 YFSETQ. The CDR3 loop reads CASSQQVGNTEAFF. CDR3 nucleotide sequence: TGCGCCAGCAGCCAGCAGGTGGGGAACACTGAAGCTTTCTTT.

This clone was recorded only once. The CDR3: CASSRAYNEQFF. For the CDR3, the DNA is TGTGCCAGCAGCCGTGCCTACAATGAGCAGTTCTTC. The rearrangement joins TRBV5-6 to TRBJ2-1; D call uncertain. The CDR3 spans 12 residues. Deletions cut 4 bases from V and 2 bases from J, with 4 bases between. Germline CDR1 reads SGHDT; CDR2 reads YYEEEE.

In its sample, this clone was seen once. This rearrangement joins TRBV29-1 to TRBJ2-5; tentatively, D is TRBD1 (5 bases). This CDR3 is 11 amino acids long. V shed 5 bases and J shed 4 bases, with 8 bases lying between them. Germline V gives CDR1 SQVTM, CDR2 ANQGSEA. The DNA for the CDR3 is TGCAGCGTTAGGGGTGGAGAGACCCAGTACTTC. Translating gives CSVRGGETQYF.

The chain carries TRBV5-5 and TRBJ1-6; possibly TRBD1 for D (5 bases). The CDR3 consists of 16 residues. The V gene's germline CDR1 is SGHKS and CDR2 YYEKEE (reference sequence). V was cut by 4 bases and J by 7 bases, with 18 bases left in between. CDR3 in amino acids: CASSGRDGQRNSPLHF. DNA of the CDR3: TGTGCCAGCAGCGGGAGGGACGGACAAAGGAATTCACCCCTCCACTTT.

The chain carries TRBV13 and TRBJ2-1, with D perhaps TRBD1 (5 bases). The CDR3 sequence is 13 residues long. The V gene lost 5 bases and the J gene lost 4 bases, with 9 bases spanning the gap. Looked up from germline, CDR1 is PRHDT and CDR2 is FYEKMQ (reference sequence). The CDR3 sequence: CASSPTAYNEQFF. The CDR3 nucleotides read TGTGCCAGCAGCCCGACAGCATACAATGAGCAGTTCTTC.

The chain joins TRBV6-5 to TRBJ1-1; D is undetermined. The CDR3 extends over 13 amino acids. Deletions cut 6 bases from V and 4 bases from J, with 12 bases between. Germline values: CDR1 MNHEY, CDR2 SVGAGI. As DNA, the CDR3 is TGTGCCAGCAGCCGGGGAGAGGGCACTGAAGCTTTCTTT. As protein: CASSRGEGTEAFF.

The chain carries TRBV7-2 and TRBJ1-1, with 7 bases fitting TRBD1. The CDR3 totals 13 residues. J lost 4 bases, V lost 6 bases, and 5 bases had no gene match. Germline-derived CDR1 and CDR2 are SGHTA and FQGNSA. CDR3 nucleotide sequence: TGTGCCAGCAGACTGGCAGGGGGCACTGAAGCTTTCTTT. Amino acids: CASRLAGGTEAFF.

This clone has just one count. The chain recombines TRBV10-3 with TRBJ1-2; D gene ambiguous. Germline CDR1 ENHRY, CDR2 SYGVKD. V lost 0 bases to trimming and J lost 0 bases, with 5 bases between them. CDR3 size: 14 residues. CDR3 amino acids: CAISESRANYGYTF. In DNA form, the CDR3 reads TGTGCCATCAGTGAGTCGAGGGCTAACTATGGCTACACCTTC.

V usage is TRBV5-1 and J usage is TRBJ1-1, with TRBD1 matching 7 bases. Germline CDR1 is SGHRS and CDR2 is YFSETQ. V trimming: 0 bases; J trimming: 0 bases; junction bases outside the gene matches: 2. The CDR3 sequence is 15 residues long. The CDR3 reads CASSLVGTVNTEAFF. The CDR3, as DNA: TGCGCCAGCAGCTTGGTTGGGACAGTGAACACTGAAGCTTTCTTT.

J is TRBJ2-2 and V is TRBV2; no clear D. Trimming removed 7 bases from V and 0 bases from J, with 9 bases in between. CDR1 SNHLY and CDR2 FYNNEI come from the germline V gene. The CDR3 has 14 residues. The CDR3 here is CASNPEANTGELFF. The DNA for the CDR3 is TGTGCCAGCAACCCAGAGGCGAACACCGGGGAGCTGTTTTTT.

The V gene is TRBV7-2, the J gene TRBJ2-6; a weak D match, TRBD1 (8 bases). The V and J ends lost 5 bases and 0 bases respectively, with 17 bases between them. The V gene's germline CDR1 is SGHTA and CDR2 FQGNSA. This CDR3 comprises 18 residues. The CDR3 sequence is CASSPGQGLTSGANVLTF. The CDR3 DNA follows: TGTGCCAGCAGCCCCGGACAGGGACTAACCTCTGGGGCCAACGTCCTGACTTTC.

The CDR3: CASTPPGGDTEAFF. In DNA form, the CDR3 reads TGTGCCAGTACCCCTCCGGGCGGGGATACTGAAGCTTTCTTT. The rearrangement joins TRBV19 to TRBJ1-1; D call uncertain. This CDR3 region has 14 residues. The ends were cut back, 7 bases at V and 5 bases at J, with 17 bases in the middle. Germline V gene sequence: CDR1 LNHDA, CDR2 SQIVND (reference sequence).